Included here is one TCR beta chain sequence, with context. This record comes from a study of blood T cell repertoires in COVID-19. About the study: Material from acute and convalescent COVID-19 was sourced from the United States, Italy and Spain.

Sequencing was performed with immunoSEQ multiplex PCR; in TCRdb, only in-frame clones are kept and a portion is missing. The sample includes approximately 300,000 clones, 85% to 90% of them seen just once. Patients from Seattle were sampled longitudinally, starting during active infection. The CDR3 has 13 amino acids. Unmatched junction bases numbered 5, after V lost 6 bases and J lost 4 bases. Germline lookup yields CDR1 KGHSH and CDR2 LQKENI. This chain joins TRBV18 and TRBJ2-5; 7 bases align to TRBD2. Sequencing was performed on peripheral blood. The sequence derives from a woman aged 45 to 65 with COVID-19, enrolled during active disease. CDR3: CASSPGLLETQYF. The CDR3, as DNA: TGTGCCAGCTCTCCGGGACTATTAGAGACCCAGTACTTC.